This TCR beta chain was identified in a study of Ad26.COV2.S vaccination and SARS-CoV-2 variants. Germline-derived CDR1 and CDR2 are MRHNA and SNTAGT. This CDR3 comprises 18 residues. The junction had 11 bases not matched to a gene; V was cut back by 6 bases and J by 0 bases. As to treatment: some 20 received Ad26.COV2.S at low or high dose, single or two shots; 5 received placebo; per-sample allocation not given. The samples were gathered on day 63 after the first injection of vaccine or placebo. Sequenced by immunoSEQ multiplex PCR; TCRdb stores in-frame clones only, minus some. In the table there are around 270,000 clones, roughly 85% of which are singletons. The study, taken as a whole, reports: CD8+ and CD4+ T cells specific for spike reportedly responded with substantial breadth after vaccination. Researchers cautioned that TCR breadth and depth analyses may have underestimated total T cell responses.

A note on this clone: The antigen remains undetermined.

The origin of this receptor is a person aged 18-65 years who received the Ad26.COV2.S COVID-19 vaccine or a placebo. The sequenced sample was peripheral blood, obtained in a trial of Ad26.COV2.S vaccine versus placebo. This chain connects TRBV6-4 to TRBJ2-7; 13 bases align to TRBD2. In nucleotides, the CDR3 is TGTGCCAGCAGAGCCGGGACTAGCGGGACCCCCAGCTCCTACGAGCAGTACGTC. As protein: CASRAGTSGTPSSYEQYV.